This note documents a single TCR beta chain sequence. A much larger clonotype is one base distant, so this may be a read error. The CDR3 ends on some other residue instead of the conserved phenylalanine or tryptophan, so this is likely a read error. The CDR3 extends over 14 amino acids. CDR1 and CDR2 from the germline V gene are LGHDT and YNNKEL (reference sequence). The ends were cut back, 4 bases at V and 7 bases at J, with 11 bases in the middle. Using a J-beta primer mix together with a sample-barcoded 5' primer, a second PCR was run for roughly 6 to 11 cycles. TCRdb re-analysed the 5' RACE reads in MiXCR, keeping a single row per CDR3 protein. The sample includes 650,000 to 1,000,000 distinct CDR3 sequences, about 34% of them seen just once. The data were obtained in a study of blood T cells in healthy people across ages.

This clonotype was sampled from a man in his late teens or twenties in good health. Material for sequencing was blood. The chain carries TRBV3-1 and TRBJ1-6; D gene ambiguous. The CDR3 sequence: CASSPGPRNSPLHL. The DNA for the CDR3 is TGTGCCAGCAGCCCAGGACCTCGGAATTCACCCCTCCACTTG.